This is a list of T cell receptor beta chains from one sample in a study of T cell changes during pregnancy in multiple sclerosis. Sequencing used immunoSEQ multiplex PCR; TCRdb keeps in-frame clones, though not all of them. This sample has over 45,000 clones, with roughly nine tenths found just once. The material was peripheral blood, obtained in the first trimester of pregnancy. Receptors were obtained from a female donor in good health, enrolled as a control in a pregnancy study. The CDR3 runs from the conserved cysteine through the conserved F or W. D genes are given only for firm matches. The size entry is marked missing in some rows and otherwise reads once, few, many or a size class.

>TRBV27|.|.|TRBJ1-2
CASSFRDTLPYGYTF
TGTGCCAGCAGTTTCCGGGACACTCTCCCCTATGGCTACACCTTC
>TRBV7-2|.|TRBD1|TRBJ2-5
CASSSMDRQETQYF
TGTGCCAGCAGCTCCATGGACAGGCAAGAGACCCAGTACTTC
>TRBV13|.|.|TRBJ1-2
CASSLGSGGTYYGYTF
TGTGCCAGCAGCTTAGGTTCTGGCGGTACGTACTATGGCTACACCTTC
>TRBV5-5|.|.|TRBJ1-5
CASSSGLNLNQPQHF
TGTGCCAGCAGCTCAGGACTGAACCTCAATCAGCCCCAGCATTTT
>TRBV7-9|.|.|TRBJ2-7
CASSLTRGVAAYEQYF
TGTGCCAGCAGCTTGACCAGGGGTGTTGCCGCCTACGAGCAGTACTTC
>TRBV6-5|.|.|TRBJ2-3
CASRRGSLADTQYF
TGTGCCAGCAGGAGGGGGAGTTTGGCAGATACGCAGTATTTT
>TRBV6-1|.|.|TRBJ1-1
CASSEELRLNTEAFF
TGTGCCAGCAGTGAAGAGCTTCGTCTGAACACTGAAGCTTTCTTT
>TRBV6-5|few|TRBD1|TRBJ1-1
CASSPGGNTEAFF
TGTGCCAGCAGCCCAGGGGGGAACACTGAAGCTTTCTTT
>TRBV9|.|TRBD1|TRBJ2-7
CASSVGQVGDEQYF
TGTGCCAGCAGCGTGGGACAGGTCGGCGACGAGCAGTACTTC
>TRBV19|.|TRBD1|TRBJ1-6
CASSLKGQGAQNSPLHF
TGTGCCAGTAGTCTAAAGGGACAGGGGGCGCAAAATTCACCCCTCCACTTT
>TRBV27|once|TRBD2|TRBJ2-2
CASSLLTSGKGELFF
TGTGCCAGCAGTTTACTGACTAGCGGGAAAGGGGAGCTGTTTTTT
>TRBV27|.|TRBD1|TRBJ2-1
CASSFLPPGQPNSEQFF
TGTGCCAGCAGTTTTCTCCCCCCGGGACAGCCAAATAGTGAGCAGTTCTTC
>TRBV18|.|.|TRBJ1-1
CASSRKDRNTEAFF
TGTGCCAGCTCACGAAAAGATAGGAACACTGAAGCTTTCTTT
>TRBV10-3|few|TRBD1|TRBJ1-2
CATDRGIANYGYTF
TGTGCCACCGACAGGGGGATAGCTAACTATGGCTACACCTTC
>TRBV28|.|TRBD2|TRBJ2-7
CASSSGRYLYEQYF
TGTGCCAGCAGCAGCGGGAGGTACCTCTACGAGCAGTACTTC
>TRBV2|.|.|TRBJ2-2
CASIRDTWTGELFF
TGTGCCAGCATCCGGGACACATGGACCGGGGAGCTGTTTTTT
>TRBV28|.|.|TRBJ2-7
CASSLYRESSYEQYF
TGTGCCAGCAGTTTATACCGGGAGAGCTCCTACGAGCAGTACTTC
>TRBV15|.|TRBD2|TRBJ2-1
CATSGTSGRADDEQFF
TGTGCCACCAGCGGAACTAGCGGGAGGGCCGACGATGAGCAGTTCTTC
>TRBV11-3|.|.|TRBJ2-7
CASSLNSYEQYF
TGTGCCAGCAGCTTAAACAGCTACGAGCAGTACTTC
>TRBV4-2|few|.|TRBJ2-7
CASSPSRDYEQYF
TGTGCCAGCAGCCCTTCCCGGGACTACGAGCAGTACTTC
>TRBV2|.|.|TRBJ2-7
CASSESPLYEQYF
TGTGCCAGCAGTGAGAGTCCCCTCTACGAGCAGTACTTC
>TRBV11-2|.|TRBD1|TRBJ2-7
CASSPGTGPYEQYF
TGTGCCAGCAGCCCTGGGACAGGGCCCTACGAGCAGTACTTC
>TRBV6-1|.|.|TRBJ1-2
CASSLDRNYGYTF
TGTGCCAGCAGCCTAGACAGGAACTATGGCTACACCTTC
>TRBV6-1|.|.|TRBJ1-5
CASSSQGPQHF
TGTGCCAGCAGTTCCCAGGGGCCCCAGCATTTT
>TRBV11-1|.|.|TRBJ2-3
CASSSGGRGATDTQYF
TGTGCCAGCAGCAGCGGCGGCAGGGGGGCCACAGATACGCAGTATTTT
>TRBV6-6|.|.|TRBJ1-2
CAFYGEYGYTF
TGTGCCTTTTACGGGGAGTATGGCTACACCTTC
>TRBV4-1|.|TRBD1|TRBJ1-5
CASSQARGQGHQPQHF
TGCGCCAGCAGCCAAGCCCGGGGACAGGGGCATCAGCCCCAGCATTTT
>TRBV6-5|.|.|TRBJ2-5
CASSYSSRGLEETQYF
TGTGCCAGCAGTTACTCGAGCAGGGGCTTAGAGGAGACCCAGTACTTC
>TRBV7-9|.|.|TRBJ2-5
CASRQGLQETQYF
TGTGCCAGCAGGCAGGGTCTACAAGAGACCCAGTACTTC
>TRBV20-1|.|.|TRBJ1-2
CSARAGDGYTF
TGCAGTGCTAGAGCCGGGGATGGCTACACCTTC
>TRBV11-2|.|.|TRBJ2-2
CASRKLRGNTGELFF
TGTGCCAGCAGGAAACTCAGGGGGAACACCGGGGAGCTGTTTTTT
>TRBV27|.|TRBD1|TRBJ1-2
CASSPQGQVFYGYTF
TGTGCCAGCAGTCCCCAGGGACAGGTTTTCTATGGCTACACCTTC
>TRBV15|.|.|TRBJ2-6
CATSRDRGESSGANVLTF
TGTGCCACCAGCAGAGATCGGGGAGAATCCTCTGGGGCCAACGTCCTGACTTTC
>TRBV2|.|TRBD1|TRBJ2-5
CASRQGAQETQYF
TGTGCCAGTAGACAGGGGGCCCAAGAGACCCAGTACTTC
>TRBV27|.|TRBD1|TRBJ2-7
CASKLHDDRGLEQYF
TGTGCCAGCAAACTACATGATGACAGGGGTTTAGAGCAGTACTTC
>TRBV27|.|TRBD2|TRBJ2-3
CASSLGTSGITDTQYF
TGTGCCAGCAGTTTAGGTACTAGCGGAATCACAGATACGCAGTATTTT
>TRBV28|.|TRBD1|TRBJ2-7
CASRTTGPYEQYF
TGTGCCAGCAGGACGACAGGGCCCTACGAGCAGTACTTC
>TRBV5-1|few|.|TRBJ1-1
CASSLGFGRENTEAFF
TGCGCCAGCAGCTTGGGATTCGGACGGGAAAACACTGAAGCTTTCTTT